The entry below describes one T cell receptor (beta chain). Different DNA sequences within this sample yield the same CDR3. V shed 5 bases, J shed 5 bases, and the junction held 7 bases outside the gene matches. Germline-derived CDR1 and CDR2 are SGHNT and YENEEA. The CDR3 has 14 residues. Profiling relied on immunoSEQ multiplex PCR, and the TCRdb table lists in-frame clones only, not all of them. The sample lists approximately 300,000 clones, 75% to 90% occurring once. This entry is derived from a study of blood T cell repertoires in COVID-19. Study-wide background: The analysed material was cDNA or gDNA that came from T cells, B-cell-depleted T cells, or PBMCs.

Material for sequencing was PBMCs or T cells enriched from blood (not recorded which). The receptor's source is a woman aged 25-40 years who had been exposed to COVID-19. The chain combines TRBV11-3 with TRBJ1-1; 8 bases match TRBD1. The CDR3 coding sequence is TGTGCCAGCAGCCCCGGACAGGGAGGGACTGAAGCTTTCTTT. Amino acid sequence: CASSPGQGGTEAFF.